A single sample gave rise to the 28 T cell receptor beta chains below, sequenced in a study of T cell responses to AZD1222 COVID-19 vaccine. The assay was immunoSEQ multiplex PCR, and TCRdb's table has in-frame clones only and misses some. The sample includes around 200,000 clones, 85% to 95% of them seen just once. The material was peripheral blood, obtained 28 days after the second AZD1222 dose. The origin of the receptors is an adult who received the AZD1222 COVID-19 vaccine.

In DNA form, the CDR3 reads TGTGCCAGCAGCTTCGGTGAAGTCACTGAAGCTTTCTTT. Amino acids: CASSFGEVTEAFF. This chain joins TRBV7-9 and TRBJ1-1, with D unclear. V lost 3 bases and J 4 bases, leaving 9 bases between the germline ends. The CDR3 totals 13 residues. The germline V gene encodes CDR1 SEHNR and CDR2 FQNEAQ (reference sequence).

This clone was found a few times. The chain recombines TRBV28 with TRBJ2-1, with D unresolved. V was shortened by 2 bases and J by 4 bases, with 9 bases between the two germline ends. Germline V gives CDR1 MDHEN, CDR2 SYDVKM. The CDR3 is 14 residues long. The CDR3 region is CASSLREDYNEQFF. In DNA, the CDR3 is TGTGCCAGCAGTTTAAGAGAGGATTACAATGAGCAGTTCTTC.

The chain uses TRBV9 and TRBJ2-1; the match to TRBD2 covers 9 bases. The CDR3 spans 18 residues. The germline CDR1 and CDR2 sequences are SGDLS and YYNGEE. V lost 0 bases, J lost 0 bases, and 7 bases stayed unmatched. The CDR3 region has the DNA TGTGCCAGCAGCGTAGCGGCGGGAGGGATAAGCTCCTACAATGAGCAGTTCTTC. This codes for CASSVAAGGISSYNEQFF.

The chain is built from TRBV19 and TRBJ2-5; D call uncertain. Germline V gene sequence: CDR1 LNHDA, CDR2 SQIVND (reference sequence). CDR3 length: 14 residues. Between the trimmed V and J ends, which lost 5 bases and 7 bases, there was a span of 17 bases. CDR3 coding DNA: TGTGCCAGTAGTGTAAACCGATGGAGTTGGACCCAGTACTTC. Its translation: CASSVNRWSWTQYF.

In this sample, this clone turned up once. The chain carries TRBV12-3 or TRBV12-4 and TRBJ1-6, with unresolved D. The V end was cut by 3 bases, the J end by 8 bases, with 8 bases between. This CDR3 has 13 amino acids. The CDR3 bases are TGTGCCAGCAGTTTTTATCTGGATTCACCCCTCCACTTT. This gives the protein CASSFYLDSPLHF.

The rearrangement links TRBV18 to TRBJ1-4; D may be TRBD1 (6 bases). The CDR3 sequence is 16 residues long. Germline loops: CDR1 KGHSH, CDR2 LQKENI. Trimming stripped 3 bases from V and 3 bases from J, with 14 bases between. CDR3 in DNA: TGTGCCAGCTCACCGTCCTACAGGGTAGCTAATGAAAAACTGTTTTTT. Protein sequence: CASSPSYRVANEKLFF.

This chain uses TRBV6-5 with TRBJ1-4; the D is unclear. CDR1 is MNHEY and CDR2 is SVGAGI in the germline V gene. Trimming stripped 0 bases from V and 4 bases from J, with 9 bases between. The CDR3 is 15 amino acids. The CDR3: CASSYSRADNEKLFF. CDR3 DNA sequence: TGTGCCAGCAGTTACTCGAGGGCAGATAATGAAAAACTGTTTTTT.

V and J are TRBV5-4 and TRBJ1-3; D not resolved. Germline V lookup: CDR1 SGHNT, CDR2 YYREEE (reference sequence). Deletions cut 4 bases from V and 3 bases from J, with 14 bases between. The CDR3 spans 15 residues. CDR3 nucleotide sequence: TGTGCCAGCAGCCCGCGGGCAGGAGATGGAAACACCATATATTTT. Its translation: CASSPRAGDGNTIYF.

The chain combines TRBV18 with TRBJ1-5; 8 positions agree with TRBD1. J lost 11 bases, V lost 3 bases, and 15 bases had no gene match. Germline V lookup: CDR1 KGHSH, CDR2 LQKENI. This CDR3 has 16 residues. CDR3 DNA: TGTGCCAGCTCACCGGTTCAGGGGGCGCGCCGGGGAGCCCAGCATTTT. Translation gives CASSPVQGARRGAQHF.

The rearrangement joins TRBV28 to TRBJ1-3, with D possibly being TRBD1 (6 bases). The germline V gene has CDR1 MDHEN and CDR2 SYDVKM. V was clipped by 6 bases and J by 8 bases, with 14 bases between them. This CDR3 is built from 13 residues. The CDR3 reads CASRTGGGHTIYF. CDR3 coding DNA: TGTGCCAGCAGGACGGGCGGGGGCCACACCATATATTTT.

The V and J genes are TRBV13 and TRBJ1-5; the match to TRBD1 covers 7 bases. The V segment lost 2 bases and the J segment 1 base; nucleotides outside the gene matches: 5. Per germline, CDR1 PRHDT and CDR2 FYEKMQ (reference sequence). There are 16 residues in the CDR3. The CDR3 sequence is CASSLWAGQSNQPQHF. The CDR3 DNA follows: TGTGCCAGCAGCTTATGGGCGGGACAGAGCAATCAGCCCCAGCATTTT.

The chain employs TRBV5-1 and TRBJ2-5; TRBD2 aligns across 10 bases. This CDR3 has 15 amino acids. Germline CDR1 and CDR2: SGHRS and YFSETQ. Trimming cost V 1 base and J 6 bases; bases outside gene matches: 6. CDR3 sequence (DNA): TGCGCCAGCAGCTTGTGGTCTAGCGGGAGAAAGACCCAGTACTTC. This sequence encodes CASSLWSSGRKTQYF.

This clone was recorded only once. The chain recombines TRBV5-1 with TRBJ2-5; 7 positions agree with TRBD2. In germline, CDR1 is SGHRS, CDR2 YFSETQ. J lost 4 bases, V lost 1 base, and 4 bases had no gene match. The CDR3 covers 14 residues. CDR3 in amino acids: CASSLRGDGETQYF. The CDR3 region has the DNA TGCGCCAGCAGCTTGCGGGGGGACGGAGAGACCCAGTACTTC.

This clone was seen just once. The chain carries TRBV27 and TRBJ1-5; TRBD1 agrees at 10 bases. J lost 5 bases, V lost 6 bases, and 7 bases had no gene match. Germline values: CDR1 MNHEY, CDR2 SMNVEV (reference sequence). The CDR3 totals 15 residues. CDR3: CASRTVTGGDQPQHF. In nucleotides, the CDR3 is TGTGCCAGCAGGACAGTGACAGGGGGCGATCAGCCCCAGCATTTT.

This clone is a singleton in its sample. The chain joins TRBV4-1 to TRBJ1-2, with 9 nucleotides matching TRBD1. CDR1 is MGHRA, CDR2 YSYEKL, per germline. The CDR3 is made up of 19 amino acids. V lost 4 bases to trimming and J lost 2 bases; unmatched junction nucleotides: 17. The CDR3 region has the DNA TGCGCCAGCAGCCCCAGAAGTTTCCGTACCGACAGGGGGAACTATGGCTACACCTTC. Amino acids: CASSPRSFRTDRGNYGYTF.

V is TRBV6-5 and J is TRBJ2-1; 8 bases agree with TRBD2. CDR3 length equals 16 residues. Germline V gene data show CDR1 as MNHEY and CDR2 as SVGAGI. Trimming cost V 0 bases and J 9 bases; bases outside gene matches: 10. The CDR3 reads CASSYSGLAGGGEQFF. The CDR3, as DNA: TGTGCCAGCAGTTACTCGGGGCTAGCGGGTGGGGGTGAGCAGTTCTTC.

The CDR3 coding sequence is TGCGCCAGCAGCCAAGACGGACTAAAACAGGGGAGGGCTTTCTTT. Translation: CASSQDGLKQGRAFF. V usage is TRBV4-1 and J usage is TRBJ1-1, with TRBD1 matching over 7 bases. The CDR3 is made up of 15 amino acids. V trimming: 0 bases; J trimming: 11 bases; junction bases outside the gene matches: 12. The germline CDR1 and CDR2 sequences are MGHRA and YSYEKL.

The CDR3 nucleotides read TGTGCCAGCAGCTTAACAACCCCGGGGGCAGATACGCAGTATTTT. As protein: CASSLTTPGADTQYF. The rearrangement uses TRBV7-3 and TRBJ2-3; maybe TRBD2 (6 bases). V gave up 0 bases and J gave up 4 bases, with 11 bases separating them. This CDR3 region has 15 residues. The germline gives CDR1 SGHTA, CDR2 FQGTGA. Filled out from reference TRBV7-3 and TRBJ2-3, the complete variable domain reads GAGVSQTPSNKVTEKGKYVELRCDPISGHTALYWYRQSLGQGPEFLIYFQGTGAADDSGLPNDRFFAVRPEGSVSTLKIQRTERGDSAVYLCASSLTTPGADTQYFGPGTRLTVL.

This clone was seen once. The chain couples TRBV6-5 to TRBJ2-7; the D is unclear. Germline CDR1 reads MNHEY; CDR2 reads SVGAGI. This CDR3 contains 14 residues. The V end was cut by 0 bases, the J end by 0 bases, with 6 bases between. CDR3: CASSYSGYSYEQYF. DNA for the CDR3: TGTGCCAGCAGTTACTCAGGCTACTCCTACGAGCAGTACTTC.

This clone appeared a single time. V is TRBV6-5 and J is TRBJ1-2; D perhaps matches TRBD1 (6 bases). CDR3 size: 15 residues. V lost 2 bases and J lost 3, with 13 bases in between. Looked up from germline, CDR1 is MNHEY and CDR2 is SVGAGI. The CDR3 DNA reads as TGTGCCAGCAGTTACCTTACAGGGACTTACTATGGCTACACCTTC. It translates to CASSYLTGTYYGYTF.

The V gene is TRBV6-5, the J gene TRBJ1-2, with 8 bases identical to TRBD1. The CDR3 runs to 13 residues. J lost 8 bases, V lost 5 bases, and 7 bases had no gene match. Per germline, CDR1 MNHEY and CDR2 SVGAGI. Here the CDR3 DNA reads TGTGCCAGCAGTCAAACAGGGGGAGGCGGCTACACCTTC. Translated, it gives CASSQTGGGGYTF.

V is TRBV19 and J is TRBJ1-1; 7 bases agree with TRBD1. Germline V gives CDR1 LNHDA, CDR2 SQIVND (reference sequence). There are 15 residues in the CDR3. The V gene end was trimmed by 5 bases and the J gene end by 1 base; junction bases not matched to a gene: 7. CDR3 DNA: TGTGCCAGTAGTTCCGGGACAGAATGGAACACTGAAGCTTTCTTT. Protein product: CASSSGTEWNTEAFF. Full variable domain (outside the CDR3, taken from reference TRBV19 and TRBJ1-1): DGGITQSPKYLFRKEGQNVTLSCEQNLNHDAMYWYRQDPGQGLRLIYYSQIVNDFQKGDIAEGYSVSREKKESFPLTVTSAQKNPTAFYLCASSSGTEWNTEAFFGQGTRLTVV.

This chain links TRBV11-2 with TRBJ2-3, with TRBD2 matching over 16 bases. The ends lost 4 bases at V and 4 bases at J; junction bases unmatched: 5. The CDR3 covers 17 residues. Germline values: CDR1 SGHAT, CDR2 FQNNGV. The CDR3 coding sequence is TGTGCCAGCAGCTCAGGGACTAGCGGGGGGGCCGCAGATACGCAGTATTTT. As protein: CASSSGTSGGAADTQYF.

V gene TRBV28 combines with J gene TRBJ2-1; possibly TRBD2 for D (6 bases). This CDR3 region has 14 residues. Trimming stripped 3 bases from V and 2 bases from J, with 8 bases between. Per the germline V gene, CDR1 is MDHEN and CDR2 is SYDVKM. The CDR3 here is CASSFGGTYNEQFF. The CDR3 DNA reads TGTGCCAGCAGTTTTGGCGGGACCTACAATGAGCAGTTCTTC.

This sequence joins TRBV25-1 and TRBJ2-1; either TRBD1 or TRBD2 may fit D (5 bases each). The CDR3 has 14 amino acids. V was pared by 7 bases and J by 6 bases, with 16 bases between. Germline CDR1 MGHDK, CDR2 SYGVNS. CDR3: CASNNPPGRNEQFF. The CDR3 DNA follows: TGTGCCAGCAATAACCCTCCGGGACGCAATGAGCAGTTCTTC.

The V call is TRBV25-1, the J call TRBJ2-1, with TRBD2 as a possible D gene (5 bases). V shed 6 bases and J shed 2 bases, with 5 bases lying between them. Germline CDR1 reads MGHDK; CDR2 reads SYGVNS. This CDR3 has 12 residues. The CDR3 here is CASRLAYNEQFF. DNA for the CDR3: TGTGCCAGCAGACTAGCCTACAATGAGCAGTTCTTC.

This chain links TRBV6-5 with TRBJ2-7, with D perhaps matching TRBD2 (5 bases). The CDR3 is made up of 14 amino acids. The germline V gene encodes CDR1 MNHEY and CDR2 SVGAGI. Trimming pared 6 bases from V and 3 bases from J, leaving 15 bases between. The CDR3, as DNA: TGTGCCAGCAGGATAACGAGGGAGTACTACGAGCAGTACTTC. It is translated as CASRITREYYEQYF.

The genes are TRBV6-5 and TRBJ2-7; D might be TRBD2 (6 bases). V dropped 8 bases and J dropped 1 base, with 18 bases sitting between them. From germline, CDR1 is MNHEY and CDR2 SVGAGI. The CDR3 has 15 amino acids. CDR3 in amino acids: CASWGGVGGSYEQYF. As DNA, the CDR3 is TGTGCCAGCTGGGGCGGGGTGGGTGGTTCCTACGAGCAGTACTTC.